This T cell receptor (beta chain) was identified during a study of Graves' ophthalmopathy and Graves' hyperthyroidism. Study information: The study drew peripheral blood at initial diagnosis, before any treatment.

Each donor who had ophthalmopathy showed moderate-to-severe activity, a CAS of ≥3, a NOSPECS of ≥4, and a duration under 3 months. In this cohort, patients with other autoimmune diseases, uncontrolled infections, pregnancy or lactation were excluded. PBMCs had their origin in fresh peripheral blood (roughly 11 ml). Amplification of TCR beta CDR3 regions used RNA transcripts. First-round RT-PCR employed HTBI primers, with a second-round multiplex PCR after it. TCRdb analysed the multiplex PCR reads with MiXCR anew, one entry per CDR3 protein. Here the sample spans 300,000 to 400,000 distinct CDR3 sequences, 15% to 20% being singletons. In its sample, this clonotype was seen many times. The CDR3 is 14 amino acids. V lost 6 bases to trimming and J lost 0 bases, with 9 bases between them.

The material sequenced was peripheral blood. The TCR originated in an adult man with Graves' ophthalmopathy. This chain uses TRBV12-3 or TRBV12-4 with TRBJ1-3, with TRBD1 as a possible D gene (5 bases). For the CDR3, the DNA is TGTGCCAGCAGCCGACAGAGCTCTGGAAACACCATATATTTT. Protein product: CASSRQSSGNTIYF.